This T cell receptor (beta chain) was profiled in a study of cytomegalovirus exposure and HLA in healthy donors. Looking at the study overall: Among around 200 million T cells, an earlier analysis found about 100 million unique TCR beta sequences. Study-wide points: Researchers counted 164 TCR beta chains as cytomegalovirus-associated. In vitro testing confirmed a few CMV-associated chains as specific for CMV antigens.

PCR was performed using 60 Vbeta and 13 Jbeta primers. The table came from immunoSEQ multiplex PCR; TCRdb's copy has only in-frame clones and leaves some out. The sample holds 150,000 to 200,000 clones; 60% to 80% are singletons and the top ten take roughly 10%. To note about this clone: No antigen is known for it.

The germline gives CDR1 SGDLS, CDR2 YYNGEE. CDR3 length: 13 residues. J was trimmed by 2 bases and V by 7 bases; bases with no gene match: 0. This sequence was found in a man in his late teens or twenties in good health and CMV-seropositive. Sequencing was carried out using PBMCs. The rearrangement joins TRBV9 to TRBJ2-6; TRBD1 matches at 7 bases. The CDR3 sequence: CASGQAGANVLTF. The DNA of the CDR3 is TGTGCCAGCGGACAGGCTGGGGCCAACGTCCTGACTTTC.